The 15 T cell receptor beta chains given below trace back to one sample, sequenced in a study of T cell responses to AZD1222 COVID-19 vaccine (dated by TCRdb to about 2021). The time point label here, explained by the study, means: baseline before first vaccination. Library prep was done by the immunoSEQ multiplex PCR assay. TCRdb holds this immuneACCESS table with in-frame rearrangements only. Some clones are missing; in checked studies, unresolved V genes explain under half, and the rest has no known cause. Counted in this sample were some 120,000 clones; over 85% of them appeared once. Approximately 0.85% of the sample lies in the top ten. The input for sequencing was peripheral blood, taken on day 0 of AZD1222 vaccination. The receptors come from an adult in good health.

Note on this clone: The same CDR3 is also encoded by other DNA sequences in this sample. This chain links TRBV27 with TRBJ1-1; D gene ambiguous. The CDR3 has 14 residues. The germline gives CDR1 MNHEY, CDR2 SMNVEV (reference sequence). V was shortened by 2 bases and J by 0 bases, with 7 bases between the two germline ends. CDR3 nucleotides: TGTGCCAGCAGTTTAACTAGGGTGAACACTGAAGCTTTCTTT. Residues: CASSLTRVNTEAFF.

The chain has TRBV5-1 and TRBJ2-7; D possibly corresponds to TRBD1 (5 bases). The germline V gene encodes CDR1 SGHRS and CDR2 YFSETQ. Deletions cut 3 bases from V and 2 bases from J, with 15 bases between. This CDR3 has 15 amino acids. CDR3 residues: CASSSLQGTTYEQYF. The CDR3, as DNA: TGCGCCAGCAGCTCCCTTCAGGGCACCACCTACGAGCAGTACTTC.

The rearrangement joins TRBV27 to TRBJ1-2; D not certain. This CDR3 has 15 amino acids. Germline CDR1 reads MNHEY; CDR2 reads SMNVEV (reference sequence). The V gene lost 0 bases and the J gene lost 1 base, with 9 bases spanning the gap. The CDR3 sequence is CASSLSYGYNYGYTF. The CDR3 nucleotides are TGTGCCAGCAGTTTATCGTACGGTTATAACTATGGCTACACCTTC.

This chain uses TRBV6-6 with TRBJ2-7; 10 nucleotides agree with TRBD1. This CDR3 has 15 residues. V lost 5 bases and J lost 3; bases outside the gene matches: 7. The germline CDR1 and CDR2 sequences are MNHNY and SVGAGI (reference sequence). The chain's CDR3 is CASSTPGTGVYEQYF. As DNA, the CDR3 is TGTGCCAGCAGTACACCCGGGACAGGGGTCTACGAGCAGTACTTC.

The J gene is TRBJ1-1, the V gene TRBV29-1; D is ambiguous. This CDR3 is built from 14 residues. The germline V gene encodes CDR1 SQVTM and CDR2 ANQGSEA. V gave up 3 bases and J gave up 1 base, with 12 bases separating them. CDR3 in amino acids: CSVDGQSRNTEAFF. DNA for the CDR3: TGCAGCGTTGACGGCCAGTCAAGGAACACTGAAGCTTTCTTT.

The V call is TRBV29-1, the J call TRBJ2-3; D unclear. Germline CDR1 is SQVTM and CDR2 is ANQGSEA. Trimming cost V 3 bases and J 1 base, with 8 bases left between them. CDR3 length: 13 amino acids. The CDR3 DNA sequence: TGCAGCGTTGACTCCCGGGGCACAGATACGCAGTATTTT. Protein sequence: CSVDSRGTDTQYF.

The chain carries TRBV6-1 and TRBJ1-2, with D possibly being TRBD1 (6 bases). The CDR3 runs to 15 residues. Germline V CDR1 and CDR2: MNHNS, SASEGT. The germline V and J ends were trimmed by 0 bases and 4 bases, with 12 bases remaining between them. CDR3 nucleotides: TGTGCCAGCAGTGAAGCGCTTCAGGGGACCTATGGCTACACCTTC. Its protein product is CASSEALQGTYGYTF.

The CDR3 loop reads CASSLSGVAGELFF. CDR3 coding DNA: TGTGCCAGCAGCTTAAGTGGGGTCGCCGGGGAGCTGTTTTTT. The chain links TRBV7-3 to TRBJ2-2; D gene uncertain. The CDR3 is made up of 14 amino acids. V was shortened by 1 base and J by 6 bases, with 9 bases between the two germline ends. Per the germline V gene, CDR1 is SGHTA and CDR2 is FQGTGA.

This clone was observed a single time. The chain links TRBV11-3 to TRBJ2-1; TRBD2 matches 8 bases. Germline V gene sequence: CDR1 SGHNT, CDR2 YENEEA. V lost 5 bases to trimming and J lost 7 bases; unmatched junction nucleotides: 4. This CDR3 has 13 residues. The CDR3 sequence is CASSERGKNEQFF. DNA for the CDR3: TGTGCCAGCAGCGAGCGGGGGAAAAATGAGCAGTTCTTC.

The V gene is TRBV9, the J gene TRBJ1-2; 7 bases match TRBD1. The germline CDR1 and CDR2 sequences are SGDLS and YYNGEE. V dropped 0 bases and J dropped 8; count of bases not matched to a gene: 7. The CDR3 is made up of 14 amino acids. Written as DNA, the CDR3 is TGTGCCAGCAGCGTAGATCGGGACAGAGGGGGCTACACCTTC. Protein sequence: CASSVDRDRGGYTF.

The rearrangement uses TRBV21-1 and TRBJ1-2. TRBV21-1 is reported as a pseudogene. The CDR3 consists of 16 residues. The CDR3 bases are TGTGCCAGCAGCAAAGCGGGGAGACAGAGGGTTTCACGGAACACCTTC. Translation gives CASSKAGRQRVSRNTF.

The chain joins TRBV1 to TRBJ1-6; TRBD1 is the table's D call and was not checked against the DNA. TRBV1 is termed a pseudogene. The CDR3 sequence is 21 residues long. In nucleotides, the CDR3 is TGCACCAGCAGCCAAGATCTCCGGACAGGGTTTTTAAGCTCCTATAATTCACCCCTCCACTTT. This translates into CTSSQDLRTGFLSSYNSPLHF.

The J gene is TRBJ1-5, the V gene TRBV7-9; the match to TRBD1 covers 9 bases. After removal of 5 bases from V and 7 bases from J, the junction contained 6 bases not matched to a gene. CDR3 size: 14 residues. Germline V gives CDR1 SEHNR, CDR2 FQNEAQ (reference sequence). DNA of the CDR3: TGTGCCAGCAGCCCTACAGGGGGCGAACAGCCCCAGCATTTT. Its protein product is CASSPTGGEQPQHF.

This chain links TRBV19 with TRBJ1-1, with D perhaps matching TRBD1 (6 bases). The CDR3 is 15 amino acids. Germline V gene data show CDR1 as LNHDA and CDR2 as SQIVND (reference sequence). V was clipped by 5 bases and J by 1 base, with 14 bases between them. Written as DNA, the CDR3 is TGTGCCAGTAGTCCTCACAGGGCCGGGAACACTGAAGCTTTCTTT. It translates to CASSPHRAGNTEAFF.

This chain joins TRBV4-1 and TRBJ2-7; weak D call: TRBD1 (5 bases). CDR3 length equals 15 residues. V shed 4 bases and J shed 3 bases, with 16 bases lying between them. Germline V CDR1 and CDR2: MGHRA, YSYEKL. CDR3 bases: TGCGCCAGCAGCCCATCTGACAGTTTACACTACGAGCAGTACTTC. This codes for CASSPSDSLHYEQYF.